This T cell receptor beta chain was recorded in a study of T-cell reconstitution after alpha-beta-depleted transplantation in children. Study outcomes and limitations: By one year post-transplant, T-cell counts and diversity largely arose from T cells that were newly produced. At day 60, the high TCRbeta diversity found in some patients originated from recipient T cells and thymic progenitors that had survived. Reportedly, roughly two months post-transplant, alpha-beta T cells arose from several hundred expanded graft clones.

The V end was cut by 3 bases, the J end by 7 bases, with 15 bases between. Per the germline V gene, CDR1 is SEHNR and CDR2 is FQNEAQ (reference sequence). This CDR3 has 14 residues. For this clonotype: Its antigen is currently unknown.

It was with unique molecular identifiers that the TCRbeta library was prepared. TCRdb independently ran MiXCR on the PCR reads; one entry per CDR3 protein. The sample includes about 210,000 distinct CDR3 sequences, roughly 18% seen only once; the top ten take approximately 40%. The chain links TRBV7-9 to TRBJ2-5; the D is unclear. The sequence came from a male patient between 2 and 15 years old who had a stem cell transplant for acute lymphoblastic leukemia, so the T cells may come from the graft donor. This sample comprised PBMCs, mostly from graft donor cells, obtained 360 days after TCRalphabeta/CD19-depleted stem cell transplant. Here the CDR3 reads CASSLDLRWGTQYF. The CDR3 coding sequence is TGTGCCAGCAGCTTGGATCTCCGGTGGGGGACCCAGTACTTC.